What follows are 32 T cell receptor beta chains derived from one specimen sequenced in a study of control samples from healthy donors and cancer patients. Libraries were prepared by immunoSEQ multiplex PCR; TCRdb keeps only in-frame clonotypes and omits some of them. Among about 190,000 clones listed, about 93% were seen once. Material for sequencing was blood. The receptors shown here come from a man younger than 35 in good health.

V is TRBV3-1 (or the pseudogene TRBV3-2) and J is TRBJ1-2; no clear D gene. Trimming pared 1 base from V and 5 bases from J, leaving 2 bases between. The CDR3 covers 11 residues. Germline assignment: CDR1 LGHDT and CDR2 YNNKEL (reference sequence). The CDR3 loop is CASSQGYGYTF. CDR3 nucleotide sequence: TGTGCCAGCAGCCAAGGGTATGGCTACACCTTC.

The V and J genes are TRBV29-1 and TRBJ2-1, with D perhaps matching TRBD1 (5 bases). V lost 5 bases, J lost 4 bases, and 9 bases lay in between. Germline V CDR1 and CDR2: SQVTM, ANQGSEA. The CDR3 runs to 12 residues. In DNA, the CDR3 is TGCAGCGTTCAGGGCACTTACAATGAGCAGTTCTTC. Translated: CSVQGTYNEQFF.

J is TRBJ1-2 and V is TRBV25-1; D unresolved. The CDR3 length is 13 residues. The ends were cut back, 0 bases at V and 4 bases at J, with 6 bases in the middle. The V gene's germline CDR1 is MGHDK and CDR2 SYGVNS. In nucleotides, the CDR3 is TGTGCCAGCAGTGAATACAGCCTCTATGGCTACACCTTC. Its protein product is CASSEYSLYGYTF.

CDR3 sequence reads: CASSLPGQGRGTEAFF. The CDR3 bases are TGTGCCAGCAGTTTACCGGGACAGGGCCGGGGCACTGAAGCTTTCTTT. V is TRBV27 and J is TRBJ1-1, with 9 bases aligning to TRBD1. Per germline, CDR1 MNHEY and CDR2 SMNVEV (reference sequence). The CDR3 runs 16 residues. J gave up 4 bases and V 2 bases, and 8 bases lay outside the gene matches.

The V and J genes are TRBV9 and TRBJ2-2; D remains unclear. The CDR3 consists of 11 residues. The germline V gene encodes CDR1 SGDLS and CDR2 YYNGEE. Trimming removed 7 bases at V and 9 bases at J, with 10 bases between. CDR3: CASGTVRELFF. CDR3 in DNA: TGTGCCAGCGGAACGGTTCGGGAGCTGTTTTTT.

The genes are TRBV12-5 and TRBJ2-3, with TRBD1 matching 8 bases. CDR3 length: 14 amino acids. Germline V gene data show CDR1 as LGHNT and CDR2 as FRNRAP. V was clipped by 3 bases and J by 3 bases; unmatched bases: 2. The CDR3: CASGLTGGTDTQYF. For the CDR3, the DNA is TGTGCTAGTGGTTTAACAGGGGGAACAGATACGCAGTATTTT.

This clone is a singleton in its sample. The chain joins TRBV4-1 to TRBJ1-1, with D unclear. This CDR3 has 14 amino acids. Germline CDR1 is MGHRA and CDR2 is YSYEKL. The V gene lost 3 bases and the J gene lost 0 bases, with 8 bases spanning the gap. The CDR3 DNA reads as TGCGCCAGCAGCCACGATATTATGAACACTGAAGCTTTCTTT. This codes for CASSHDIMNTEAFF.

The rearrangement links TRBV9 to TRBJ2-5; TRBD2 matches 15 bases. J was trimmed by 5 bases and V by 8 bases; bases with no gene match: 4. The CDR3 length is 14 residues. The germline V gene encodes CDR1 SGDLS and CDR2 YYNGEE. CDR3 loop: CARGLAGGRETQYF. In DNA, the CDR3 is TGTGCCAGAGGACTAGCGGGGGGGCGGGAGACCCAGTACTTC.

This clone was detected once. The chain uses TRBV2 and TRBJ2-4; TRBD1 or TRBD2 may be the D gene (5 bases each). V was shortened by 6 bases and J by 1 base, with 10 bases between the two germline ends. CDR1 is SNHLY and CDR2 is FYNNEI in the germline V gene. The CDR3 is 14 amino acids. The CDR3 coding sequence is TGTGCCAGCAGGTTCAGGGAGGCCAAAAACATTCAGTACTTC. As protein: CASRFREAKNIQYF.

The count of this clone is one. The genes are TRBV19 and TRBJ2-6; 7 nucleotides agree with TRBD1. This CDR3 region has 15 residues. The ends lost 6 bases at V and 2 bases at J; junction bases unmatched: 4. Germline CDR1 is LNHDA and CDR2 is SQIVND (reference sequence). CDR3 bases: TGTGCCAGTAGCGACAGGGACACTGGGGCCAACGTCCTGACTTTC. This codes for CASSDRDTGANVLTF.

The rearrangement joins TRBV5-4 to TRBJ1-4, with TRBD1 matching over 12 bases. The CDR3 length is 15 residues. CDR1 is SGHNT and CDR2 is YYREEE in the germline V gene (reference sequence). V was clipped by 3 bases and J by 13 bases; unmatched bases: 10. Here the CDR3 reads CASSYTGTGGEALFF. The CDR3 DNA follows: TGTGCCAGCAGCTACACCGGGACAGGGGGCGAGGCACTGTTTTTT. The full variable domain, rest sourced from reference TRBV5-4 and TRBJ1-4, is ETGVTQSPTHLIKTRGQQVTLRCSSQSGHNTVSWYQQALGQGPQFIFQYYREEENGRGNFPPRFSGLQFPNYSSELNVNALELDDSALYLCASSYTGTGGEALFFGSGTQLSVL.

The V call is TRBV30, the J call TRBJ1-1; D might be TRBD1 (5 bases). CDR1 GTSNPN and CDR2 SVGIG come from the germline V gene (reference sequence). This CDR3 is built from 13 residues. The germline V and J ends were trimmed by 1 base and 3 bases, with 9 bases remaining between them. As DNA, the CDR3 is TGTGCCTGGAGTGGGGGGGGTTACACTGAAGCTTTCTTT. The encoded protein is CAWSGGGYTEAFF. Full variable domain (missing parts from reference TRBV30 and TRBJ1-1): SQTIHQWPATLVQPVGSPLSLECTVEGTSNPNLYWYRQAAGRGLQLLFYSVGIGQISSEVPQNLSASRPQDRQFILSSKKLLLSDSGFYLCAWSGGGYTEAFFGQGTRLTVV.

The rearrangement links TRBV5-1 to TRBJ1-1; D gene uncertain. Germline values: CDR1 SGHRS, CDR2 YFSETQ. Trimming cost V 0 bases and J 4 bases, with 19 bases left between them. This CDR3 has 17 residues. The CDR3 region is CASSLAGLQNSGTEAFF. Written as DNA, the CDR3 is TGCGCCAGCAGCTTGGCCGGGCTCCAAAATAGCGGCACTGAAGCTTTCTTT.

This CDR3 is CASSEGQGVYNSPLHF. CDR3 sequence (DNA): TGCGCCAGCAGCGAGGGACAGGGGGTCTATAATTCACCCCTCCACTTT. The chain couples TRBV5-1 to TRBJ1-6; 11 positions agree with TRBD1. The CDR3 contains 16 residues. The germline V gene encodes CDR1 SGHRS and CDR2 YFSETQ. The junction had 3 bases not matched to a gene; V was cut back by 4 bases and J by 3 bases.

This chain uses TRBV7-6 with TRBJ2-5, with 7 positions matching TRBD1. CDR1 SGHVS and CDR2 FNYEAQ come from the germline V gene. The CDR3 is made up of 16 amino acids. V dropped 5 bases and J dropped 5; count of bases not matched to a gene: 14. The DNA for the CDR3 is TGTGCCAGCAGCCCACGGGACAGATGGGCTAAGGAGACCCAGTACTTC. Translation gives CASSPRDRWAKETQYF.

The rearrangement links TRBV28 to TRBJ1-5; D gene unclear. The germline V and J ends were trimmed by 3 bases and 4 bases, with 7 bases remaining between them. The CDR3 loop spans 13 amino acids. CDR1 is MDHEN and CDR2 is SYDVKM in the germline V gene. The DNA for the CDR3 is TGTGCCAGCAGTTTTGGGAGAAATCAGCCCCAGCATTTT. The encoded protein is CASSFGRNQPQHF. The whole variable domain, filled in from reference TRBV28 and TRBJ1-5, reads DVKVTQSSRYLVKRTGEKVFLECVQDMDHENMFWYRQDPGLGLRLIYFSYDVKMKEKGDIPEGYSVSREKKERFSLILESASTNQTSMYLCASSFGRNQPQHFGDGTRLSIL.

The rearrangement joins TRBV5-1 to TRBJ2-5, with TRBD2 matching 15 bases. The junction had 4 bases not matched to a gene; V was cut back by 4 bases and J by 3 bases. The germline CDR1 and CDR2 sequences are SGHRS and YFSETQ. This CDR3 is built from 16 residues. CDR3 coding DNA: TGCGCCAGCAGCATTTGGACTAGCGGGGGGGAAGAGACCCAGTACTTC. Protein: CASSIWTSGGEETQYF.

The chain uses TRBV29-1 and TRBJ2-3; D is unclear. Trimming shortened V by 1 base and J by 10 bases, and 18 bases separated the two germline ends. CDR1 is SQVTM, CDR2 ANQGSEA, per germline. This CDR3 spans 14 amino acids. CDR3 sequence (DNA): TGCAGCGTTGAAGGCGCGGACCCATCTGGATCGCAGTATTTT. It is translated as CSVEGADPSGSQYF.

The chain recombines TRBV10-3 with TRBJ2-5, with 12 positions matching TRBD2. Germline V lookup: CDR1 ENHRY, CDR2 SYGVKD. CDR3 length: 15 residues. The V gene end was trimmed by 6 bases and the J gene end by 2 bases; junction bases not matched to a gene: 4. CDR3 loop: CAIRTSGGAQETQYF. The CDR3 nucleotides are TGTGCCATCAGGACTAGCGGGGGAGCTCAAGAGACCCAGTACTTC.

The genes are TRBV7-3 and TRBJ2-1; possibly TRBD1 for D (6 bases). Germline loops: CDR1 SGHTA, CDR2 FQGTGA. The CDR3 sequence is 13 residues long. Trimming took off 4 bases at V and 4 bases at J, with 8 bases between the two ends. In DNA, the CDR3 is TGTGCCAGCAGCTCAGGACAGTACAATGAGCAGTTCTTC. This translates into CASSSGQYNEQFF.

The chain employs TRBV19 and TRBJ2-2, with 7 bases aligning to TRBD1. The J segment lost 2 bases and the V segment lost 6 bases, leaving 3 bases of the junction unmatched. This CDR3 is 14 amino acids long. Germline CDR1 LNHDA, CDR2 SQIVND (reference sequence). This CDR3 is CASRWDSNTGELFF. Written as DNA, the CDR3 is TGTGCCAGTAGGTGGGACAGTAACACCGGGGAGCTGTTTTTT.

This chain joins TRBV30 and TRBJ2-6, with a weak D call TRBD1 (5 bases). There are 15 residues in the CDR3. Trimming cost V 2 bases and J 0 bases, with 8 bases left between them. CDR1 GTSNPN and CDR2 SVGIG come from the germline V gene (reference sequence). The DNA for the CDR3 is TGTGCCTGGAGTTTACAGGCCTCTGGGGCCAACGTCCTGACTTTC. Its translation: CAWSLQASGANVLTF.

The chain employs TRBV5-1 and TRBJ1-1; no definite D call. This CDR3 spans 16 amino acids. CDR1 and CDR2 (germline): SGHRS, YFSETQ. Deletions cut 3 bases from V and 0 bases from J, with 15 bases between. The CDR3 loop is CASSYGSKRLNTEAFF. DNA for the CDR3: TGCGCCAGCAGCTATGGCAGTAAGAGATTGAACACTGAAGCTTTCTTT.

Remarks on this clone: Other DNA sequences in the same sample also yield this CDR3. This chain links TRBV12-5 with TRBJ2-3; D not resolved. V dropped 3 bases and J dropped 4 bases, with 11 bases sitting between them. There are 14 residues in the CDR3. The germline V gene encodes CDR1 LGHNT and CDR2 FRNRAP. The CDR3 nucleotides are TGTGCTAGTGGTTTAAAAGCTACCCCAGATACGCAGTATTTT. This encodes CASGLKATPDTQYF.

The chain employs TRBV6-5 and TRBJ1-2, with a tentative D call TRBD1 (5 bases). This CDR3 comprises 14 residues. The germline V gene has CDR1 MNHEY and CDR2 SVGAGI. The germline V and J ends were trimmed by 6 bases and 6 bases, with 17 bases remaining between them. The CDR3 DNA reads TGTGCCAGCAGCCCCGCAGGGACTGAGAATGGCTACACCTTC. Translation: CASSPAGTENGYTF.

This rearrangement joins TRBV5-5 to TRBJ1-6; no firm D call. Between the trimmed V and J ends, which lost 2 bases and 9 bases, there was a span of 24 bases. CDR1 and CDR2 from the germline V gene are SGHKS and YYEKEE (reference sequence). The CDR3 contains 18 residues. The chain's CDR3 is CASSFFPSGVEGGSPLHF. The CDR3 nucleotides read TGTGCCAGCAGCTTCTTCCCCTCTGGTGTGGAGGGAGGTTCACCCCTCCACTTT.

V is TRBV2 and J is TRBJ1-6; possibly TRBD1 for D (6 bases). The V end was cut by 4 bases, the J end by 10 bases, with 20 bases between. The V gene's germline CDR1 is SNHLY and CDR2 FYNNEI. There are 16 residues in the CDR3. This CDR3 is CASSAYQQGVGSPLHF. The CDR3 DNA reads as TGTGCCAGCAGTGCTTACCAACAGGGCGTAGGGTCACCCCTCCACTTT.

The chain joins TRBV19 to TRBJ1-1; 8 bases are a match to TRBD1. There are 15 residues in the CDR3. V lost 0 bases to trimming and J lost 5 bases; unmatched junction nucleotides: 5. The V gene's germline CDR1 is LNHDA and CDR2 SQIVND (reference sequence). CDR3 bases: TGTGCCAGTAGTATAGAGGACAGGGAGGGGACTGAAGCTTTCTTT. Translated, it gives CASSIEDREGTEAFF.

V gene TRBV25-1 combines with J gene TRBJ2-1; the D is unclear. V was trimmed by 6 bases and J by 7 bases, leaving 13 bases between them. The CDR3 length is 13 residues. The germline CDR1 and CDR2 sequences are MGHDK and SYGVNS. CDR3: CASSQALLNEQFF. The CDR3 DNA reads as TGTGCCAGCAGCCAGGCCCTGTTAAATGAGCAGTTCTTC.

This sequence joins TRBV2 and TRBJ1-6, with D tentatively TRBD1 (6 bases). The CDR3 is made up of 14 amino acids. CDR1 and CDR2 from the germline V gene are SNHLY and FYNNEI. V lost 6 bases, J lost 10 bases, and 16 bases lay in between. The CDR3 loop is CASRTGVVGSPLHF. The CDR3, as DNA: TGTGCCAGCAGGACAGGAGTTGTAGGGTCACCCCTCCACTTT.

V gene TRBV29-1 combines with J gene TRBJ2-5; D remains ambiguous. V was trimmed by 6 bases and J by 5 bases, leaving 13 bases between them. The germline CDR1 and CDR2 sequences are SQVTM and ANQGSEA. The CDR3 runs 12 residues. CDR3 bases: TGCAGCGTGGCCCCAGTCGATGAGACCCAGTACTTC. Amino acid sequence: CSVAPVDETQYF.

This clone showed up just once. The chain is built from TRBV30 and TRBJ1-1; 10 bases map to TRBD1. The CDR3 is made up of 19 amino acids. The V segment lost 0 bases and the J segment 0 bases; nucleotides outside the gene matches: 13. The germline gives CDR1 GTSNPN, CDR2 SVGIG (reference sequence). The CDR3 sequence: CAWSVIGDRGRRLNTEAFF. The CDR3 DNA is TGTGCCTGGAGTGTAATCGGAGACAGGGGGCGACGGCTGAACACTGAAGCTTTCTTT.